Listed below are T cell receptor beta chains from one sample, sequenced in a study of OX40 agonist ivuxolimab in advanced cancers. Repertoires were generated with immunoSEQ multiplex PCR, while TCRdb's copy carries only in-frame clones and drops some. Here the sample spans around 92,000 clones, 93% being singletons. Specimen: CD4+ or CD8+ T cells sorted from blood, collected in a trial of the OX40 agonist ivuxolimab. These receptors came from an adult with an advanced solid tumor such as melanoma, head and neck, liver or kidney cancer. Each CDR3 is given with its conserved first and last residue.

>TRBV6-7
CASSYTGEPGNTALDEQFF
>TRBV7-2
CASSLYRSGEKLFF
>TRBV29-1
CSAQGAGYNEQFF
>TRBV28
CASSLVKGRMDF
>TRBV12-5
CASGWDFNEQFF
>TRBV4-1
CASSPGQGRSLGEKLFF
>TRBV28
CASIGESTQHF
>TRBV19
CASSPRGGTQYF
>TRBV29-1
CSVGDRGQKLFF
>TRBV10-2
CASSRGEDQPQHF
>TRBV4-3
CASSQTGGAWGASTDTQYF
>TRBV28
CASSRPGLNQPQHF
>TRBV28
CASSSRSRAAGELFF
>TRBV28
CASRTGVANYGYTF
>TRBV7-3
CASSLTGTTYNEQFF
>TRBV7-3
CASSLGREADTQYF
>TRBV6-1
CASSESVGGNQPQHF
>TRBV4-2
CASSQDPREKLFF
>TRBV10-3
CAIRPGQGDYEQYF
>TRBV5-1
CASSLGPQGLGQPQHF
>TRBV28
CASSFGTGREQYF
>TRBV29-1
CSVDGGARTDTQYF
>TRBV7-3
CASSLRQGLPSGANVLTF
>TRBV7-8
CASSAYREMRGYTF
>TRBV2
CASSEGQGARNEQFF
>TRBV9
CASSDGTSSGEQYF
>TRBV5-1
CASSLGYRGSGNTIYF
>TRBV6-1
CASSEQPTNEKLFF
>TRBV4-3
CASSQIPRDEQFF
>TRBV5-1
CASSLEGLAGGREQFF
>TRBV5-8
CASSLGLADTGELFF
>TRBV19
CASRTGRGGYTF
>TRBV27
CASSHRLDQPQHF
>TRBV5-4
CASSTARDRGHGYTF
>TRBV19
CASSLGQGYQPQHF
>TRBV7-9
CASSYLTARYGYTF
>TRBV6-1
CASSRESSYNEQFF